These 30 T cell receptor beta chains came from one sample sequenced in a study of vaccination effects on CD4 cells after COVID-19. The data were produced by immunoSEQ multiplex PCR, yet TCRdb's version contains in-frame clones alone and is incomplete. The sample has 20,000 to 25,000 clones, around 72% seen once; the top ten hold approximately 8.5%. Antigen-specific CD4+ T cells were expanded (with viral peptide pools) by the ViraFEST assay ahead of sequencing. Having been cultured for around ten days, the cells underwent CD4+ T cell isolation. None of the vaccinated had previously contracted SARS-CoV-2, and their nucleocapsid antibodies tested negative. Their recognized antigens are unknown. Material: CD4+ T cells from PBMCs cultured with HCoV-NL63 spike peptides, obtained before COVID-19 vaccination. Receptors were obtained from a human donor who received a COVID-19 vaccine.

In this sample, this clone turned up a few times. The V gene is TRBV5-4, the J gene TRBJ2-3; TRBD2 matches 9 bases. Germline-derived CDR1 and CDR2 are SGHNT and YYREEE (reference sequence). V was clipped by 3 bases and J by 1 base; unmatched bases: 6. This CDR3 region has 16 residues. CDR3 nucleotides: TGTGCCAGCAGCTCCCATAGCGGGAGTGGCACAGATACGCAGTATTTT. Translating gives CASSSHSGSGTDTQYF.

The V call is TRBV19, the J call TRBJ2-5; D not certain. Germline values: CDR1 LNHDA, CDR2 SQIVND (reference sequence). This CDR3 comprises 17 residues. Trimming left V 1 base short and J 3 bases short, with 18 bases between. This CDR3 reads CASSIVGTPGFKETQYF. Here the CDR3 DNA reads TGTGCCAGTAGTATAGTTGGCACCCCGGGCTTTAAAGAGACCCAGTACTTC.

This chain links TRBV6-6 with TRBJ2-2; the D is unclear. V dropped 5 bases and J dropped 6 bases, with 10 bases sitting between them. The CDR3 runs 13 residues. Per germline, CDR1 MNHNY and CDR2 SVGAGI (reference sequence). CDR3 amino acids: CASSPSRAGELFF. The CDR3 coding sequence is TGTGCCAGCAGTCCATCCCGGGCCGGGGAGCTGTTTTTT.

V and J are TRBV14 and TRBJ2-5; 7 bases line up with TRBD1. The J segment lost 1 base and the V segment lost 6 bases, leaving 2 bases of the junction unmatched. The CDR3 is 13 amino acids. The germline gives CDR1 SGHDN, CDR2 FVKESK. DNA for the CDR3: TGTGCCAGCAGTCCAGGGGGCCAAGAGACCCAGTACTTC. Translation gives CASSPGGQETQYF.

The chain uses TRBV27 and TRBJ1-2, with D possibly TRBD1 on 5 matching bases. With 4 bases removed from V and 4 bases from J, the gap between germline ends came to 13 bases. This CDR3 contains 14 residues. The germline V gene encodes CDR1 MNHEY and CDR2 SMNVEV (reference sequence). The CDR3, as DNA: TGTGCCAGCAGTTGGGGTGGAGGGGCCTATGGCTACACCTTC. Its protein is CASSWGGGAYGYTF.

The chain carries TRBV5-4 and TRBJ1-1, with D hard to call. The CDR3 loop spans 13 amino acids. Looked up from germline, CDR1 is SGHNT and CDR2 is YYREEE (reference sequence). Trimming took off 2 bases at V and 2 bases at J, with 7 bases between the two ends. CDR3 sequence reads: CASSFSLNTEAFF. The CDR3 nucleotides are TGTGCCAGCAGCTTCTCGCTAAACACTGAAGCTTTCTTT. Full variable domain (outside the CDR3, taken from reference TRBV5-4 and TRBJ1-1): ETGVTQSPTHLIKTRGQQVTLRCSSQSGHNTVSWYQQALGQGPQFIFQYYREEENGRGNFPPRFSGLQFPNYSSELNVNALELDDSALYLCASSFSLNTEAFFGQGTRLTVV.

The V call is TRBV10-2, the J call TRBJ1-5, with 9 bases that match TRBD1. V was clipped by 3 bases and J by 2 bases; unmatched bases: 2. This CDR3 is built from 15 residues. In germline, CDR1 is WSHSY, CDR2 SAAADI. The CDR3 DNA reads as TGCGCCAGCAGTGAAACAGGGGGCGGCAATCAGCCCCAGCATTTT. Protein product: CASSETGGGNQPQHF.

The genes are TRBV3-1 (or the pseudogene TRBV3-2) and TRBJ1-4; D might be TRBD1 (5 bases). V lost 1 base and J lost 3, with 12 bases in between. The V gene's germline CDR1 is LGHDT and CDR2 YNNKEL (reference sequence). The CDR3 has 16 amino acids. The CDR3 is CASSQVREGANEKLFF. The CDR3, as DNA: TGTGCCAGCAGCCAAGTACGGGAAGGGGCTAATGAAAAACTGTTTTTT.

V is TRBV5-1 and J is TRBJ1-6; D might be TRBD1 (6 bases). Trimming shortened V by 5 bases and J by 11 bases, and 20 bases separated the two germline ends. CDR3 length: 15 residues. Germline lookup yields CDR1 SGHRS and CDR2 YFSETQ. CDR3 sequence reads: CASRPGGGASPPLHF. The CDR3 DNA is TGCGCCAGCAGACCTGGGGGGGGCGCATCACCACCCCTCCACTTT. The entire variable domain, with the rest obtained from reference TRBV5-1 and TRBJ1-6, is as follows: KAGVTQTPRYLIKTRGQQVTLSCSPISGHRSVSWYQQTPGQGLQFLFEYFSETQRNKGNFPGRFSGRQFSNSRSEMNVSTLELGDSALYLCASRPGGGASPPLHFGNGTRLTVT.

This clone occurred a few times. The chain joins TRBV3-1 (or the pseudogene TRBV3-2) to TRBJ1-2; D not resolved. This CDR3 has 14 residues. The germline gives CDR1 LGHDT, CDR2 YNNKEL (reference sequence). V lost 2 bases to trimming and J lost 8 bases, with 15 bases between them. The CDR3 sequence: CASSQLGPVVGYTF. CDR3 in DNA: TGTGCCAGCAGCCAACTCGGGCCCGTCGTAGGCTACACCTTC.

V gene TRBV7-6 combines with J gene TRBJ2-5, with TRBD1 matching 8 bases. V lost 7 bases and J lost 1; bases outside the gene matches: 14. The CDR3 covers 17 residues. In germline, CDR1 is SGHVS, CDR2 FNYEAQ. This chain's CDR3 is CASTLPQGAALQETQYF. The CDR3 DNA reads TGTGCCAGCACCCTCCCCCAGGGGGCGGCACTCCAAGAGACCCAGTACTTC.

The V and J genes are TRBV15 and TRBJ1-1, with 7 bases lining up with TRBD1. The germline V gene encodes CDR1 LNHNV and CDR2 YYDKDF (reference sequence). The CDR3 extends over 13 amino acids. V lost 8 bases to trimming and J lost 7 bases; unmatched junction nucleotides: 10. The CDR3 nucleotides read TGTGCCACCGGGACAGCGGGCTTAGGTGAAGCTTTCTTT. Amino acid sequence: CATGTAGLGEAFF.

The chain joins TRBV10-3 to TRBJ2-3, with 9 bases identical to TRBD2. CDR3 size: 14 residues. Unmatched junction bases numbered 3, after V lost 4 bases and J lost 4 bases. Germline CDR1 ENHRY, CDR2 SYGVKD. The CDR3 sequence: CAISVSGGSDTQYF. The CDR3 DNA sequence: TGTGCCATCAGTGTGAGCGGGGGGTCAGATACGCAGTATTTT.

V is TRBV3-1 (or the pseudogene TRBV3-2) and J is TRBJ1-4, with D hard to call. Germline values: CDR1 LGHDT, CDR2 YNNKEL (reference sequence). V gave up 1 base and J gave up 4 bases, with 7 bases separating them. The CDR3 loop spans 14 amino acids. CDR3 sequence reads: CASSQGSNNEKLFF. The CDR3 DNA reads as TGTGCCAGCAGCCAAGGGAGTAATAATGAAAAACTGTTTTTT.

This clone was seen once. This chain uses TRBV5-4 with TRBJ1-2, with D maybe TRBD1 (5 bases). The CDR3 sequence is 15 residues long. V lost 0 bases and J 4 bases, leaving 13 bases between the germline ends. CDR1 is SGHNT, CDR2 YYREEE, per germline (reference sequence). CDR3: CASSLGQGTIYGYTF. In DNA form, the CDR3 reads TGTGCCAGCAGCTTGGGGCAGGGCACTATCTATGGCTACACCTTC.

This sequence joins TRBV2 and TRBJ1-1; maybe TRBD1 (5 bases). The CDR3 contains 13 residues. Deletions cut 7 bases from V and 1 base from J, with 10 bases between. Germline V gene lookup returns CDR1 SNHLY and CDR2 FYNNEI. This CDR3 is CASTLGENTEAFF. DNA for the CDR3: TGTGCCAGCACACTGGGGGAGAACACTGAAGCTTTCTTT. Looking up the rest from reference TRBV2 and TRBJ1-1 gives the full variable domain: EPEVTQTPSHQVTQMGQEVILRCVPISNHLYFYWYRQILGQKVEFLVSFYNNEISEKSEIFDDQFSVERPDGSNFTLKIRSTKLEDSAMYFCASTLGENTEAFFGQGTRLTVV.

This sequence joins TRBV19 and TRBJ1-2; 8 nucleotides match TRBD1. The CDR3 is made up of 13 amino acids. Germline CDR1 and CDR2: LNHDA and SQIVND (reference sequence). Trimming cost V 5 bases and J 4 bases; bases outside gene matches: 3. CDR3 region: CASSRTGFYGYTF. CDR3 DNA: TGTGCCAGTAGTCGGACAGGGTTCTATGGCTACACCTTC.

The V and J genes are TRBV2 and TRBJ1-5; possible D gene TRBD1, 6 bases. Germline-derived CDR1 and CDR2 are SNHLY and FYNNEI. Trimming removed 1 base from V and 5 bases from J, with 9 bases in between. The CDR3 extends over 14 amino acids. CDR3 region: CASSEGTEYQPQHF. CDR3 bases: TGTGCCAGCAGTGAAGGGACAGAATATCAGCCCCAGCATTTT.

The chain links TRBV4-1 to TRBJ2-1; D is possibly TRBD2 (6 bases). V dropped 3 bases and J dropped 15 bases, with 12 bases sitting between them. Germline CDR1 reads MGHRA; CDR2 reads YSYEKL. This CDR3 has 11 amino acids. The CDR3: CASSQETRRFF. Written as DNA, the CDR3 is TGCGCCAGCAGCCAGGAGACTAGGCGGTTCTTC.

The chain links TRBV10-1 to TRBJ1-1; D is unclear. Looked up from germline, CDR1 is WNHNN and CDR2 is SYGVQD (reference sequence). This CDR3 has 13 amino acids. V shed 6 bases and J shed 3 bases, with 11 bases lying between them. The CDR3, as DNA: TGCGCCAGCAGATATGGACTGTACACTGAAGCTTTCTTT. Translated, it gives CASRYGLYTEAFF.

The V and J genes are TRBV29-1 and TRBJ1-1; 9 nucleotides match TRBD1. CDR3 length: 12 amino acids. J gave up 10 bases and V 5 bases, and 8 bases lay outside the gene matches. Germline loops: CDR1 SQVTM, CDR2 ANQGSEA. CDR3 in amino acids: CSVPGQGRLAFF. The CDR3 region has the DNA TGCAGCGTTCCGGGACAGGGACGGTTAGCTTTCTTT. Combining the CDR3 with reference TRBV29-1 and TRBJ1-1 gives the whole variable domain SAVISQKPSRDICQRGTSLTIQCQVDSQVTMMFWYRQQPGQSLTLIATANQGSEATYESGFVIDKFPISRPNLTFSTLTVSNMSPEDSSIYLCSVPGQGRLAFFGQGTRLTVV.

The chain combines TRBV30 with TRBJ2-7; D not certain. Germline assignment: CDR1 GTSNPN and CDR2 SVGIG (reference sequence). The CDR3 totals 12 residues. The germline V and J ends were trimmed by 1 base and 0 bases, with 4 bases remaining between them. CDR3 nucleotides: TGTGCCTGGAGTGCGGGCTCCTACGAGCAGTACTTC. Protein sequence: CAWSAGSYEQYF.

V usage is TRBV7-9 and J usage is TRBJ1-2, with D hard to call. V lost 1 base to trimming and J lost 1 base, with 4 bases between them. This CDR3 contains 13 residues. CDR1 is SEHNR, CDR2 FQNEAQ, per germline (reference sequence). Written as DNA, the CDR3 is TGTGCCAGCAGCTTAGACAGTAACTATGGCTACACCTTC. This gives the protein CASSLDSNYGYTF.

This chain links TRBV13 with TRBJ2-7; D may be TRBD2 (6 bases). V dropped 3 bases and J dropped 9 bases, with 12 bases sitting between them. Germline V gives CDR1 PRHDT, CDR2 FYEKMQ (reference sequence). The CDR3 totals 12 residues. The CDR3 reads CASSFLTAGQYF. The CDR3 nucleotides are TGTGCCAGCAGCTTTTTGACAGCGGGGCAGTACTTC.

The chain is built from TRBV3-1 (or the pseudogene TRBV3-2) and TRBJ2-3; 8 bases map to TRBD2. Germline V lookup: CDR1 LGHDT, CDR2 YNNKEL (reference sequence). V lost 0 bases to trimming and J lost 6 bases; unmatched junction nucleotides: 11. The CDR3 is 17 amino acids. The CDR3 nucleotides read TGTGCCAGCAGCCAAGAGAGCGCGGGAGGCCTCACGGATACGCAGTATTTT. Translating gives CASSQESAGGLTDTQYF.

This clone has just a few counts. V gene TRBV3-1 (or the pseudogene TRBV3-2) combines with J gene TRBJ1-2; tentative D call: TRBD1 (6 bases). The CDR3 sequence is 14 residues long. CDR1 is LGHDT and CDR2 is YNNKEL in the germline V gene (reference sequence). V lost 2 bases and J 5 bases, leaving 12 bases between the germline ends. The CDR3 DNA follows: TGTGCCAGCAGCCAACTGGGGGCCAGTTATGGCTACACCTTC. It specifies CASSQLGASYGYTF.

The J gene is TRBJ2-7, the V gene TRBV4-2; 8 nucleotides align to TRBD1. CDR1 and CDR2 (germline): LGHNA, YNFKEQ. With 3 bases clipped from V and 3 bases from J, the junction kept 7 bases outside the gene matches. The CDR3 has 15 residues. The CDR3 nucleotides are TGTGCCAGCAGCCATCTACAGGGGGTGGGCTACGAGCAGTACTTC. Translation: CASSHLQGVGYEQYF.

This chain's CDR3 is CASSSGLAGGEQYF. CDR3 nucleotides: TGTGCCAGCTCATCTGGACTAGCGGGGGGGGAGCAGTACTTC. The chain has TRBV18 and TRBJ2-7; TRBD2 matches 15 bases. This CDR3 region has 14 residues. Germline V gene sequence: CDR1 KGHSH, CDR2 LQKENI. Trimming removed 5 bases from V and 7 bases from J; junction bases left unmatched: 3.

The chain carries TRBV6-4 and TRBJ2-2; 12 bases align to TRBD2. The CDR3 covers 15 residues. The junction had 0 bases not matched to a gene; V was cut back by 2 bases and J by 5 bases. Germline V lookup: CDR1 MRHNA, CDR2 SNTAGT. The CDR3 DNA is TGTGCCAGCAGTGACGGGACTAGCGGGACCGGGGAGCTGTTTTTT. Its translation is CASSDGTSGTGELFF.

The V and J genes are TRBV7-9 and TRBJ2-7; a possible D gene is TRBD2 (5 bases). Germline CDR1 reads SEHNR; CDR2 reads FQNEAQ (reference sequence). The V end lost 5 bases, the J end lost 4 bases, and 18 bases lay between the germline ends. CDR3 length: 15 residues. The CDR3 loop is CASSPSAPRAYEQYF. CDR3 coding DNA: TGTGCCAGCAGCCCGAGCGCCCCGAGGGCATACGAGCAGTACTTC.